These 25 T cell receptor beta chains were sequenced from one sample in a study of regulatory T cells in long-lasting Graves disease. Construction of TCR beta libraries relied on iRepertoire HTBI primers and on Arm-PCR targeting CDR3 regions. Each CDR3 protein gets one entry after TCRdb re-called the multiplex PCR reads with MiXCR. The profile shows some 490,000 distinct CDR3 sequences, approximately 12% of them singletons. Documented time point: newly diagnosed GD, antithyroid drugs for less than 3 months. Isolated PBMC RNA provided the starting material for the TCR library. These data were also reused for a study on T cells in Graves' hyperthyroidism and ophthalmopathy.

Here the sequenced sample was peripheral blood mononuclear cells (PBMCs), taken at new diagnosis, from a patient treated with antithyroid drugs. The receptors here all came from a woman in her 30s with Graves disease.

This clonotype was observed at least ten times. The gene calls are TRBV11-2 and TRBJ2-7; D is unresolved. Trimming removed 3 bases at V and 9 bases at J, with 15 bases between. This CDR3 has 13 amino acids. Germline CDR1 is SGHAT and CDR2 is FQNNGV. CDR3 residues: CASSFPSLGGQYF. The CDR3 DNA reads as TGTGCCAGCAGCTTCCCCAGCTTAGGCGGGCAGTACTTC. Drawing the rest from reference TRBV11-2 and TRBJ2-7, the complete variable domain is EAGVAQSPRYKIIEKRQSVAFWCNPISGHATLYWYQQILGQGPKLLIQFQNNGVVDDSQLPKDRFSAERLKGVDSTLKIQPAKLEDSAVYLCASSFPSLGGQYFGPGTRLTVT.

The CDR3: CSGWVAAYNEQFF. CDR3 sequence (DNA): TGCAGCGGATGGGTAGCGGCTTACAATGAGCAGTTCTTC. The chain uses TRBV29-1 and TRBJ2-1, with D perhaps matching TRBD2 (6 bases). With 7 bases removed from V and 4 bases from J, the gap between germline ends came to 14 bases. The CDR3 has 13 amino acids. Germline V gene sequence: CDR1 SQVTM, CDR2 ANQGSEA.

A note on this clonotype: Germline is not matched at one junction end, which may reflect a read error. The rearrangement uses TRBV7-9 and TRBJ1-1, with TRBD1 as a possible D gene (5 bases). CDR3 length: 12 residues. CDR1 SEHNR and CDR2 FQNEAQ come from the germline V gene (reference sequence). CDR3: CASSRGEGRASF. The CDR3 nucleotides read TGTGCCAGCAGCCGGGGAGAGGGGCGAGCTTCCTTT.

The chain combines TRBV18 with TRBJ2-1; 8 bases fit TRBD2. Trimming removed 3 bases from V and 7 bases from J; junction bases left unmatched: 8. Germline CDR1 is KGHSH and CDR2 is LQKENI. The CDR3 spans 15 residues. The CDR3 coding sequence is TGTGCCAGCTCACCCGGACTAGCAACAGGGAATGAGCAGTTCTTC. This codes for CASSPGLATGNEQFF.

In this sample, this clonotype turned up many times. The V gene is TRBV19, the J gene TRBJ2-7; 10 nucleotides align to TRBD1. The CDR3 contains 14 residues. Germline loops: CDR1 LNHDA, CDR2 SQIVND (reference sequence). After removal of 2 bases from V and 5 bases from J, the junction contained 3 bases not matched to a gene. The CDR3 here is CASSIRQGADEQYF. The CDR3 DNA sequence: TGTGCCAGTAGTATACGACAGGGGGCAGACGAGCAGTACTTC.

This clonotype was detected many times. CDR3 DNA: TGTGCCAGCAGCCCTGGGACAACATTGCAGGGCTACACCTTC. Translating it yields CASSPGTTLQGYTF. The rearrangement uses TRBV28 and TRBJ1-2; weak D call: TRBD1 (6 bases). The V gene lost 6 bases and the J gene lost 8 bases, with 19 bases spanning the gap. In germline, CDR1 is MDHEN, CDR2 SYDVKM. The CDR3 has 14 residues.

This clonotype was observed at least ten times. This chain connects TRBV11-3 to TRBJ2-2; the D is unclear. The CDR3 has 15 residues. Germline-derived CDR1 and CDR2 are SGHNT and YENEEA. Deletions cut 4 bases from V and 3 bases from J, with 12 bases between. The CDR3 spells CASSSGESDTGELFF. The CDR3 coding sequence is TGTGCCAGCAGCTCAGGAGAGTCCGACACCGGGGAGCTGTTTTTT.

This clonotype came up many times. This chain joins TRBV15 and TRBJ1-3; D call uncertain. Germline V CDR1 and CDR2: LNHNV, YYDKDF (reference sequence). Trimming pared 0 bases from V and 0 bases from J, leaving 9 bases between. The CDR3 loop spans 16 amino acids. The CDR3 reads CATSRDGGDSGNTIYF. The CDR3 bases are TGTGCCACCAGCAGAGACGGCGGTGACTCTGGAAACACCATATATTTT.

This chain joins TRBV2 and TRBJ2-1, with 13 nucleotides matching TRBD2. The germline CDR1 and CDR2 sequences are SNHLY and FYNNEI. There are 14 residues in the CDR3. The V and J ends lost 10 bases and 8 bases, in that order; junction bases with no gene match: 8. The CDR3 region is CATLLAGGVYEQFF. In DNA form, the CDR3 reads TGTGCCACCCTACTAGCGGGAGGGGTATATGAGCAGTTCTTC.

This chain joins TRBV19 and TRBJ1-2; perhaps TRBD1 as D (5 bases). V was shortened by 2 bases and J by 7 bases, with 11 bases between the two germline ends. Germline CDR1 and CDR2: LNHDA and SQIVND (reference sequence). This CDR3 comprises 13 residues. CDR3 coding DNA: TGTGCCAGTAGTATACGGCAGGGCGGTGGCTACACCTTC. Encoded protein: CASSIRQGGGYTF.

This clonotype was counted many times. The chain couples TRBV4-1 to TRBJ2-7; 13 bases agree with TRBD2. With V trimmed by 0 bases and J by 5 bases, 13 bases remained unmatched. CDR1 is MGHRA and CDR2 is YSYEKL in the germline V gene. The CDR3 runs to 19 residues. Written as DNA, the CDR3 is TGCGCCAGCAGCCAAGATAGTACTAGCGGGAGGGCAATACTCCACGAGCAGTACTTC. Its translation is CASSQDSTSGRAILHEQYF.

This clonotype appeared many times. This sequence joins TRBV2 and TRBJ1-4; D is unclear. Germline V lookup: CDR1 SNHLY, CDR2 FYNNEI. Trimming took 4 bases from V and 7 from J, leaving 13 bases between them. CDR3 size: 14 residues. CDR3 in DNA: TGTGCCAGCAGTGGATTTCAGGAGGGTGAAAAACTGTTTTTT. This codes for CASSGFQEGEKLFF.

This clonotype was found many times. This chain uses TRBV27 with TRBJ2-7, with 10 bases identical to TRBD2. The germline V gene encodes CDR1 MNHEY and CDR2 SMNVEV (reference sequence). CDR3 length: 15 amino acids. J gave up 2 bases and V 5 bases, and 6 bases lay outside the gene matches. The CDR3 DNA reads TGTGCCAGCAGTCAGATAGCGGGAGGACCCTACGAGCAGTACTTC. Residues: CASSQIAGGPYEQYF.

This clonotype was picked up many times. The genes are TRBV12-3 or TRBV12-4 and TRBJ2-1; 10 bases are shared with TRBD2. Trimming took 6 bases from V and 6 from J; bases not matched to a gene: 11. CDR3 length: 16 amino acids. CDR3 sequence (DNA): TGTGCCAGCAGCCTCCCCCTAGCGGGAGATATCAATGAGCAGTTCTTC. Amino acid sequence: CASSLPLAGDINEQFF.

Comment on this clonotype: A much larger clone lies one base from this, so it may be a read error. The missing conserved phenylalanine or tryptophan at the end of this CDR3 makes a read error likely. The CDR3 bases are TGTGCCAGCAGTTACCGACAGGGGGCCGGCGGGGAGCTGTTTCTT. Its translation: CASSYRQGAGGELFL. This chain uses TRBV28 with TRBJ2-2, with 10 bases identical to TRBD1. The junction had 6 bases not matched to a gene; V was cut back by 4 bases and J by 7 bases. The CDR3 is made up of 15 amino acids. The germline CDR1 and CDR2 sequences are MDHEN and SYDVKM.

This chain links TRBV11-2 with TRBJ2-1; 8 bases are shared with TRBD2. The CDR3 is 18 amino acids. Looked up from germline, CDR1 is SGHAT and CDR2 is FQNNGV. After removal of 5 bases from V and 5 bases from J, the junction contained 17 bases not matched to a gene. CDR3 nucleotides: TGTGCCAGCAGCGGCGAAGTTCGAGCGGGAGTTTCCCACAATGAGCAGTTCTTC. Translating it yields CASSGEVRAGVSHNEQFF. Full variable domain (remainder filled in from reference TRBV11-2 and TRBJ2-1): EAGVAQSPRYKIIEKRQSVAFWCNPISGHATLYWYQQILGQGPKLLIQFQNNGVVDDSQLPKDRFSAERLKGVDSTLKIQPAKLEDSAVYLCASSGEVRAGVSHNEQFFGPGTRLTVL.

This clonotype was observed many times. The chain recombines TRBV19 with TRBJ1-1; maybe TRBD1 (6 bases). This CDR3 has 13 amino acids. Germline V gene lookup returns CDR1 LNHDA and CDR2 SQIVND (reference sequence). In DNA, the CDR3 is TGTGCGACTGAAGATAGGGGGTTCACTGAAGCTTTCTTT. This encodes CATEDRGFTEAFF.

This clonotype showed up many times. The chain uses TRBV12-3 or TRBV12-4 and TRBJ1-5; D not resolved. Trimming removed 5 bases at V and 5 bases at J, with 10 bases between. This CDR3 spans 13 amino acids. This CDR3 reads CASSTDRDQPQHF. CDR3 bases: TGTGCCAGCAGTACAGACCGTGATCAGCCCCAGCATTTT.

This clonotype was detected ten times or more. This chain uses TRBV10-3 with TRBJ2-3; 7 bases map to TRBD1. CDR1 is ENHRY, CDR2 SYGVKD, per germline. The CDR3 runs to 17 residues. The junction had 14 bases not matched to a gene; V was cut back by 4 bases and J by 4 bases. CDR3 sequence reads: CAISGRRQGRISDTQYF. In nucleotides, the CDR3 is TGTGCCATCAGTGGAAGACGACAGGGAAGGATCTCAGATACGCAGTATTTT.

This clonotype occurred a few times. This chain uses TRBV4-3 with TRBJ2-3; TRBD2 agrees at 8 bases. Trimming removed 0 bases from V and 4 bases from J; junction bases left unmatched: 12. The CDR3 runs to 18 residues. The V gene's germline CDR1 is LGHNA and CDR2 YSLEER. The CDR3 DNA reads as TGCGCCAGCAGCCAAGAGGTAGCGGGACCGGGGCCCCCAGATACGCAGTATTTT. Its translation is CASSQEVAGPGPPDTQYF.

A few counts support this clonotype. V and J are TRBV9 and TRBJ1-1; perhaps TRBD1 as D (6 bases). Trimming removed 4 bases at V and 1 base at J, with 17 bases between. From germline, CDR1 is SGDLS and CDR2 YYNGEE. CDR3 length equals 16 residues. Here the CDR3 DNA reads TGTGCCAGCAGCTTTTCCCCCTTCAGGGGGAACACTGAAGCTTTCTTT. This translates into CASSFSPFRGNTEAFF.

The V and J genes are TRBV2 and TRBJ2-1, with unresolved D. V lost 7 bases and J 9 bases, leaving 16 bases between the germline ends. The CDR3 length is 13 residues. The germline V gene has CDR1 SNHLY and CDR2 FYNNEI. Written as DNA, the CDR3 is TGTGCCAGCAAGGGCAGCAGAGGTGGTGAGCAGTTCTTC. It is translated as CASKGSRGGEQFF.

This clonotype occurred many times. The V call is TRBV11-3, the J call TRBJ2-5, with D perhaps TRBD1 (5 bases). CDR3 size: 15 residues. CDR1 and CDR2 (germline): SGHNT, YENEEA. V was shortened by 4 bases and J by 2 bases, with 14 bases between the two germline ends. Written as DNA, the CDR3 is TGTGCCAGCAGCTCGCAGGGTTGGTATCAAGAGACCCAGTACTTC. Residues: CASSSQGWYQETQYF.

This chain joins TRBV24-1 and TRBJ2-1, with 11 bases identical to TRBD2. Germline V CDR1 and CDR2: KGHDR, SFDVKD. This CDR3 spans 16 amino acids. V lost 4 bases and J lost 8; bases outside the gene matches: 9. The CDR3 loop reads CATSDHRLAGYDEQFF. CDR3 sequence (DNA): TGTGCCACCAGTGACCACAGACTAGCGGGATACGATGAGCAGTTCTTC.

A single count supports this clonotype. One end of the junction does not line up with germline, which may come from a read error. The chain couples TRBV11-3 to TRBJ2-2, with 10 bases identical to TRBD2. The germline V gene has CDR1 SGHNT and CDR2 YENEEA. The CDR3 spans 17 residues. CDR3 coding DNA: TGTGCCGGCAGTTTAACTAGCGGGGCTGTCTGGACCGGGGAGCTGTTTTTT. It encodes CAGSLTSGAVWTGELFF.